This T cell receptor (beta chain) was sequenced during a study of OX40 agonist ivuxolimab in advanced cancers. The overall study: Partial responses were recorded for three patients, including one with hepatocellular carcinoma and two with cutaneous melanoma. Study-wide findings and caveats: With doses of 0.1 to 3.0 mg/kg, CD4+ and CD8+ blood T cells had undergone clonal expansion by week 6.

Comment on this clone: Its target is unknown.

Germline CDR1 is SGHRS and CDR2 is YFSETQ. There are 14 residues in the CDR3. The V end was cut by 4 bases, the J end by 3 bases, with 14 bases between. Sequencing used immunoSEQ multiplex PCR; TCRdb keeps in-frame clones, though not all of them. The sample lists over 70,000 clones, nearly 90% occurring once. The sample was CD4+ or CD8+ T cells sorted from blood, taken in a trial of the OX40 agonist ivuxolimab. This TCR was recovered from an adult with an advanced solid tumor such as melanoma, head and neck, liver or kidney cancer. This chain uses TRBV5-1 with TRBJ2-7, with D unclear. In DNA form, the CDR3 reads TGCGCCAGCAGCCCTATACAGATGATCTACGAGCAGTACTTC. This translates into CASSPIQMIYEQYF.